This T cell receptor beta chain was recovered during a study of blood T cell repertoires in COVID-19. Overall study context: The United States, Italy and Spain provided the acute and convalescent COVID-19 samples. T cells, B-cell-depleted T cells, or PBMCs provided the cDNA or gDNA that served as material.

Source study methods: Reference gene primer amplification gave nucleated cell count estimates. Repertoires were generated with immunoSEQ multiplex PCR, while TCRdb's copy carries only in-frame clones and drops some. V and J calls and clone size follow that table, whereas D and trimming were derived from the DNA. In the table there are fewer than 80,000 clones, 82% of which are singletons. The CDR3 loop spans 14 amino acids. Germline V lookup: CDR1 LNHDA, CDR2 SQIVND (reference sequence). Trimming at V came to 8 bases and at J to 5 bases, leaving 8 bases not matched to a gene. Sequencing used peripheral blood. The clonotype was recovered from an elderly woman with acute or convalescent COVID-19. This chain connects TRBV19 to TRBJ1-3; TRBD1 agrees at 8 bases. The chain's CDR3 is CASPPGGLRNTIYF. CDR3 DNA: TGTGCCAGTCCCCCAGGGGGCCTTCGAAACACCATATATTTT.